Each of the 20 T cell receptor beta chains below was sequenced from the same sample in a study of blood T cell repertoires in COVID-19. Libraries were prepared by immunoSEQ multiplex PCR; TCRdb keeps only in-frame clonotypes and omits some of them. The sample holds approximately 210,000 clones, approximately 84% seen once. The sequenced material came from peripheral blood. Every receptor here comes from a man in his forties with active or convalescent COVID-19.

This clone was seen just once. The CDR3 DNA reads as TGCGCCAGCAGCGTCGCTGGGACTAGCTCCTACGAGCAGTACTTC. Protein: CASSVAGTSSYEQYF. V and J are TRBV4-1 and TRBJ2-7, with 8 positions matching TRBD2. The V gene's germline CDR1 is MGHRA and CDR2 YSYEKL. The CDR3 sequence is 15 residues long. V gave up 5 bases and J gave up 0 bases; unmatched junction bases: 6.

The chain carries TRBV7-8 and TRBJ2-1, with TRBD2 identical over 7 bases. The germline gives CDR1 SGHVS, CDR2 FQNEAQ. The CDR3 has 15 residues. J gave up 4 bases and V 5 bases, and 8 bases lay outside the gene matches. The CDR3 spells CASSPLAGEYNEQFF. The CDR3 DNA is TGTGCCAGCAGCCCTCTGGCGGGGGAGTACAATGAGCAGTTCTTC. Complete variable domain (other parts from reference TRBV7-8 and TRBJ2-1): GAGVSQSPRYKVAKRGQDVALRCDPISGHVSLFWYQQALGQGPEFLTYFQNEAQLDKSGLPSDRFFAERPEGSVSTLKIQRTQQEDSAVYLCASSPLAGEYNEQFFGPGTRLTVL.

The chain recombines TRBV27 with TRBJ1-1; 7 bases are shared with TRBD1. Germline V gives CDR1 MNHEY, CDR2 SMNVEV (reference sequence). Germline trimming cut 6 bases from V and 5 bases from J; bases unmatched to any gene: 6. This CDR3 has 13 residues. CDR3 sequence reads: CASRIGTATEAFF. The DNA for the CDR3 is TGTGCCAGCAGGATCGGGACAGCGACTGAAGCTTTCTTT.

This clone was seen more than once but under ten times. The chain carries TRBV7-9 and TRBJ1-1; 7 nucleotides agree with TRBD1. The V gene's germline CDR1 is SEHNR and CDR2 FQNEAQ (reference sequence). This CDR3 contains 15 residues. With 7 bases clipped from V and 0 bases from J, the junction kept 8 bases outside the gene matches. Written as DNA, the CDR3 is TGTGCCAGCATAATGCACAGGGGAGTGAACACTGAAGCTTTCTTT. Protein sequence: CASIMHRGVNTEAFF.

The V and J genes are TRBV7-2 and TRBJ1-6; 10 nucleotides line up with TRBD1. This CDR3 has 14 amino acids. The germline V gene encodes CDR1 SGHTA and CDR2 FQGNSA. Trimming removed 5 bases from V and 9 bases from J; junction bases left unmatched: 4. DNA for the CDR3: TGTGCCAGCAGCCCGCGGGACAGGGGTTCACCCCTCCACTTT. Its translation is CASSPRDRGSPLHF.

The V gene is TRBV10-3, the J gene TRBJ1-1; tentative D call: TRBD1 (6 bases). Trimming cost V 4 bases and J 1 base, with 16 bases left between them. The CDR3 consists of 16 residues. Germline CDR1 ENHRY, CDR2 SYGVKD. CDR3 protein: CAISAQIAQGNTEAFF. Written as DNA, the CDR3 is TGTGCCATCAGTGCCCAAATCGCACAGGGGAACACTGAAGCTTTCTTT.

The chain has TRBV6-5 and TRBJ2-7, with TRBD2 identical over 12 bases. V lost 2 bases to trimming and J lost 4 bases; unmatched junction nucleotides: 3. From germline, CDR1 is MNHEY and CDR2 SVGAGI. CDR3 length equals 15 residues. CDR3 bases: TGTGCCAGCAGTTACCACACTAGCGGGGGGTACGAGCAGTACTTC. This translates into CASSYHTSGGYEQYF.

The chain carries TRBV6-5 and TRBJ1-1; 10 nucleotides agree with TRBD1. J lost 6 bases, V lost 4 bases, and 8 bases had no gene match. CDR1 MNHEY and CDR2 SVGAGI come from the germline V gene. The CDR3 is 15 residues long. The CDR3 protein is CASSSGTGVLAEAFF. As DNA, the CDR3 is TGTGCCAGCAGTTCCGGGACAGGGGTTTTGGCTGAAGCTTTCTTT.

The genes are TRBV28 and TRBJ1-1; maybe TRBD1 (6 bases). V lost 5 bases, J lost 3 bases, and 13 bases lay in between. Per germline, CDR1 MDHEN and CDR2 SYDVKM. CDR3 length: 14 amino acids. This CDR3 reads CASSNQGSHTEAFF. The CDR3 region has the DNA TGTGCCAGCAGTAATCAGGGGAGCCACACTGAAGCTTTCTTT.

This rearrangement joins TRBV5-4 to TRBJ2-1, with 8 bases identical to TRBD2. CDR1 and CDR2 from the germline V gene are SGHNT and YYREEE (reference sequence). This CDR3 is 16 amino acids long. The V segment lost 0 bases and the J segment 4 bases; nucleotides outside the gene matches: 6. The CDR3 DNA is TGTGCCAGCAGCTTGGGGTCGCGGGGGGATTACAATGAGCAGTTCTTC. Translated: CASSLGSRGDYNEQFF.

The chain combines TRBV28 with TRBJ1-1; possibly TRBD1 for D (6 bases). Germline CDR1 and CDR2: MDHEN and SYDVKM. Trimming left V 5 bases short and J 1 base short, with 14 bases between. The CDR3 spans 15 residues. CDR3 protein: CASSGAGAPNTEAFF. Here the CDR3 DNA reads TGTGCCAGCAGTGGGGCGGGGGCGCCGAACACTGAAGCTTTCTTT.

The chain links TRBV27 to TRBJ1-2; TRBD1 aligns across 9 bases. The CDR3 is 19 residues long. The V gene's germline CDR1 is MNHEY and CDR2 SMNVEV (reference sequence). Germline trimming cut 2 bases from V and 3 bases from J; bases unmatched to any gene: 16. The CDR3 spells CASSLKRGDRVPFYYGYTF. The CDR3 DNA reads TGTGCCAGCAGTTTAAAACGGGGGGACAGGGTTCCATTCTACTATGGCTACACCTTC.

The V and J genes are TRBV7-9 and TRBJ1-5; no reliable D call. The ends were cut back, 2 bases at V and 5 bases at J, with 16 bases in the middle. Germline V gene sequence: CDR1 SEHNR, CDR2 FQNEAQ (reference sequence). The CDR3 loop spans 16 amino acids. CDR3 amino acids: CASSLLIPGRDQPQHF. As DNA, the CDR3 is TGTGCCAGCAGCTTACTTATTCCGGGTCGAGATCAGCCCCAGCATTTT.

This clone was seen more than once but under ten times. V is TRBV5-5 and J is TRBJ1-1; D call uncertain. Per germline, CDR1 SGHKS and CDR2 YYEKEE (reference sequence). The CDR3 extends over 12 amino acids. Trimming removed 4 bases from V and 8 bases from J, with 12 bases in between. CDR3 amino acids: CASSLQQKEAFF. Here the CDR3 DNA reads TGTGCCAGCAGCCTCCAACAGAAGGAAGCTTTCTTT.

The CDR3 reads CASEPRGVGETEAFF. In DNA, the CDR3 is TGTGCCAGCGAGCCCAGGGGGGTTGGAGAGACTGAAGCTTTCTTT. The rearrangement joins TRBV5-4 to TRBJ1-1; 7 nucleotides agree with TRBD1. CDR3 length: 15 residues. Germline V gene sequence: CDR1 SGHNT, CDR2 YYREEE (reference sequence). V trimming: 7 bases; J trimming: 5 bases; junction bases outside the gene matches: 14.

This clone was found a few times. The chain recombines TRBV7-2 with TRBJ2-1; the match to TRBD2 covers 9 bases. The CDR3 is made up of 19 amino acids. Looked up from germline, CDR1 is SGHTA and CDR2 is FQGNSA. The trim removed 2 bases at V and 4 bases at J, leaving 15 bases unmatched. The CDR3 spells CASSLFGSSRLAVYNEQFF. CDR3 nucleotide sequence: TGTGCCAGCAGCTTATTTGGGTCATCCCGACTAGCGGTTTACAATGAGCAGTTCTTC. Filled out from reference TRBV7-2 and TRBJ2-1, the complete variable domain reads GAGVSQSPSNKVTEKGKDVELRCDPISGHTALYWYRQSLGQGLEFLIYFQGNSAPDKSGLPSDRFSAERTGGSVSTLTIQRTQQEDSAVYLCASSLFGSSRLAVYNEQFFGPGTRLTVL.

The rearrangement links TRBV24-1 to TRBJ2-1; 8 bases match TRBD1. Germline CDR1 and CDR2: KGHDR and SFDVKD. The CDR3 length is 12 residues. J was trimmed by 13 bases and V by 4 bases; bases with no gene match: 5. The CDR3 sequence: CATSDMDRDQFF. The DNA of the CDR3 is TGTGCCACCAGTGACATGGACAGGGATCAGTTCTTC.

The V gene is TRBV7-6, the J gene TRBJ1-2; D perhaps matches TRBD1 (5 bases). The V and J ends lost 3 bases and 5 bases respectively, with 16 bases between them. Germline-derived CDR1 and CDR2 are SGHVS and FNYEAQ. The CDR3 totals 15 residues. CDR3 sequence reads: CASSLSAGTPYGYTF. CDR3 DNA sequence: TGTGCCAGCAGCTTGTCCGCCGGGACTCCTTATGGCTACACCTTC. Looking up the rest from reference TRBV7-6 and TRBJ1-2 gives the full variable domain: GAGVSQSPRYKVTKRGQDVALRCDPISGHVSLYWYRQALGQGPEFLTYFNYEAQQDKSGLPNDRFSAERPEGSISTLTIQRTEQRDSAMYRCASSLSAGTPYGYTFGSGTRLTVV.

There are many counts of this clone. This specimen includes other DNA sequences encoding the same CDR3. This chain connects TRBV3-1 (or the pseudogene TRBV3-2) to TRBJ2-2; 7 positions agree with TRBD2. V lost 4 bases to trimming and J lost 2 bases; unmatched junction nucleotides: 1. The CDR3 spans 14 residues. The germline CDR1 and CDR2 sequences are LGHDT and YNNKEL (reference sequence). The CDR3 sequence: CASSRGGNTGELFF. In nucleotides, the CDR3 is TGTGCCAGCAGCCGGGGGGGAAACACCGGGGAGCTGTTTTTT.

V gene TRBV11-2 combines with J gene TRBJ1-1; D is undetermined. Germline V lookup: CDR1 SGHAT, CDR2 FQNNGV. Trimming took 5 bases from V and 6 from J, leaving 16 bases between them. The CDR3 contains 14 residues. The CDR3 region is CASSLGNLRAEAFF. The CDR3 nucleotides are TGTGCCAGCAGCCTCGGTAATCTCCGGGCTGAAGCTTTCTTT.